These 2 T cell receptor beta chains were sequenced from one sample in a study of blood T cell repertoires in COVID-19 (dated by TCRdb to about 2020). Libraries were made using the immunoSEQ multiplex PCR assay. Drawn from immuneACCESS, this table holds only the in-frame rearrangements with V and J called that TCRdb kept. Clones are partly lost; checked studies trace under half to an unresolved V gene and leave the rest unexplained. The table for this sample lists some 130,000 clones; roughly 80% of them were counted only once. The top ten clonotypes cover 1.9% of the sample. Source material: peripheral blood. The receptors shown here come from a man between 65 and 79 years old with acute or convalescent COVID-19.

This chain connects TRBV18 to TRBJ2-3, with TRBD2 identical over 7 bases. The CDR3 extends over 17 amino acids. The germline V gene has CDR1 KGHSH and CDR2 LQKENI. V lost 5 bases and J lost 1; bases outside the gene matches: 12. CDR3 nucleotide sequence: TGTGCCAGCTCAATGGGGTTTGGTGGGGGGGGCACAGATACGCAGTATTTT. Translating gives CASSMGFGGGGTDTQYF.

CDR3 sequence reads: CASSPGLLAGTDTQYF. The DNA for the CDR3 is TGTGCCAGCAGCCCCGGCCTGCTAGCGGGCACAGATACGCAGTATTTT. The genes are TRBV11-1 and TRBJ2-3; 7 bases match TRBD2. This CDR3 is built from 16 residues. The germline V gene has CDR1 SGHAT and CDR2 FQDESV (reference sequence). Trimming removed 5 bases from V and 1 base from J; junction bases left unmatched: 9.